The 16 T cell receptor beta chains reported below all come from one sample, sequenced in a study of OX40 agonist ivuxolimab in advanced cancers. TCRdb keeps only in-frame clones here, not all; method: immunoSEQ multiplex PCR. The sample holds roughly 70,000 clones, 82% seen once. Sequencing was performed on CD4+ or CD8+ T cells sorted from blood, taken in a trial of the OX40 agonist ivuxolimab. These receptors all come from an adult with an advanced solid tumor such as melanoma, head and neck, liver or kidney cancer.

J is TRBJ2-1 and V is TRBV28; 9 bases align to TRBD2. CDR3 length equals 12 residues. Germline CDR1 is MDHEN and CDR2 is SYDVKM. The J segment lost 11 bases and the V segment lost 5 bases, leaving 4 bases of the junction unmatched. CDR3 residues: CASSRTSAKQFF. The CDR3 region has the DNA TGTGCCAGCAGTCGGACTAGCGCGAAGCAGTTCTTC.

The chain combines TRBV7-2 with TRBJ2-3; D uncertain. The CDR3 runs 12 residues. V lost 3 bases and J 6 bases, leaving 7 bases between the germline ends. Germline V gives CDR1 SGHTA, CDR2 FQGNSA. This CDR3 is CASSFSFDTQYF. CDR3 in DNA: TGTGCCAGCAGCTTTTCCTTCGATACGCAGTATTTT.

The V and J genes are TRBV27 and TRBJ1-4; possible D gene TRBD1, 6 bases. The CDR3 is 16 amino acids. V dropped 5 bases and J dropped 7 bases, with 20 bases sitting between them. CDR1 and CDR2 from the germline V gene are MNHEY and SMNVEV (reference sequence). The CDR3 loop is CASSPDRTPHPEKLFF. The CDR3 DNA reads TGTGCCAGCAGTCCCGACAGGACGCCTCATCCTGAAAAACTGTTTTTT. The full variable domain, completed using reference TRBV27 and TRBJ1-4, is EAQVTQNPRYLITVTGKKLTVTCSQNMNHEYMSWYRQDPGLGLRQIYYSMNVEVTDKGDVPEGYKVSRKEKRNFPLILESPSPNQTSLYFCASSPDRTPHPEKLFFGSGTQLSVL.

The CDR3 protein is CASKSGPFQETQYF. The CDR3 nucleotides are TGCGCCAGCAAATCAGGGCCCTTTCAAGAGACCCAGTACTTC. V is TRBV4-1 and J is TRBJ2-5; tentative D call: TRBD1 (5 bases). Germline CDR1 and CDR2: MGHRA and YSYEKL. CDR3 length: 14 amino acids. Trimming took 7 bases from V and 2 from J, leaving 14 bases between them.

The chain carries TRBV7-3 and TRBJ2-7; D might be TRBD1 (5 bases). The CDR3 has 13 amino acids. V lost 3 bases, J lost 4 bases, and 10 bases lay in between. Germline-derived CDR1 and CDR2 are SGHTA and FQGTGA. The CDR3 sequence: CASSFLGAYEQYV. The CDR3 DNA is TGTGCCAGCAGCTTTCTTGGGGCATACGAGCAGTACGTC.

The chain uses TRBV19 and TRBJ2-6; D not resolved. The CDR3 spans 14 residues. V shed 5 bases and J shed 4 bases, with 9 bases lying between them. Germline V gives CDR1 LNHDA, CDR2 SQIVND (reference sequence). In DNA, the CDR3 is TGTGCCAGTAGTGGAGTAGGAGGGGCCAACGTCCTGACTTTC. The encoded protein is CASSGVGGANVLTF.

The chain combines TRBV6-1 with TRBJ2-1; D is unclear. V lost 7 bases, J lost 0 bases, and 7 bases lay in between. The germline V gene has CDR1 MNHNS and CDR2 SASEGT. The CDR3 runs to 13 residues. In DNA, the CDR3 is TGTGCCAGCATTAGTAGCTCCTACAATGAGCAGTTCTTC. Its protein is CASISSSYNEQFF.

V is TRBV6-5 and J is TRBJ1-3, with D unresolved. This CDR3 has 14 amino acids. Trimming took 5 bases from V and 3 from J, leaving 11 bases between them. Germline values: CDR1 MNHEY, CDR2 SVGAGI. The DNA of the CDR3 is TGTGCCAGCAGTCCCCGGGGAGGTGGAAACACCATATATTTT. Protein: CASSPRGGGNTIYF.

The V and J genes are TRBV5-1 and TRBJ2-3; no firm D call. The length of the CDR3 is 12 residues. Germline CDR1 is SGHRS and CDR2 is YFSETQ. Trimming shortened V by 4 bases and J by 3 bases, and 6 bases separated the two germline ends. This chain's CDR3 is CASSPVTDTQYF. CDR3 DNA sequence: TGCGCCAGCAGCCCCGTAACAGATACGCAGTATTTT. The full variable domain, rest sourced from reference TRBV5-1 and TRBJ2-3, is KAGVTQTPRYLIKTRGQQVTLSCSPISGHRSVSWYQQTPGQGLQFLFEYFSETQRNKGNFPGRFSGRQFSNSRSEMNVSTLELGDSALYLCASSPVTDTQYFGPGTRLTVL.

This clone has just a few counts. The V and J genes are TRBV27 and TRBJ1-1; D is ambiguous. Looked up from germline, CDR1 is MNHEY and CDR2 is SMNVEV (reference sequence). V lost 7 bases and J 5 bases, leaving 8 bases between the germline ends. The CDR3 length is 11 residues. CDR3: CASMGRTEAFF. CDR3 DNA: TGTGCCAGCATGGGTCGGACTGAAGCTTTCTTT.

The chain carries TRBV5-6 and TRBJ1-5, with TRBD1 identical over 11 bases. CDR3 size: 14 residues. V shed 4 bases and J 8 bases; nucleotides not matched to a gene: 5. Germline values: CDR1 SGHDT, CDR2 YYEEEE. DNA for the CDR3: TGTGCCAGCAGCAAGGACAGGGGGCGCGAGCCCCAGCATTTT. This codes for CASSKDRGREPQHF.

The V gene is TRBV18, the J gene TRBJ2-7; 12 nucleotides match TRBD1. Trimming took 2 bases from V and 6 from J; bases not matched to a gene: 5. This CDR3 has 15 amino acids. Germline V lookup: CDR1 KGHSH, CDR2 LQKENI. CDR3 sequence reads: CASSPGGQGAFEQYV. CDR3 in DNA: TGTGCCAGCTCACCAGGGGGACAGGGGGCATTCGAGCAGTACGTC.

The CDR3 DNA follows: TGTGCCACCAGCACCGACAGGAATTTTTACAATGAGCAGTTCTTC. Translation: CATSTDRNFYNEQFF. V gene TRBV15 combines with J gene TRBJ2-1, with D maybe TRBD1 (6 bases). Trimming took 4 bases from V and 4 from J, leaving 14 bases between them. Germline CDR1 reads LNHNV; CDR2 reads YYDKDF (reference sequence). The CDR3 runs to 15 residues.

The chain couples TRBV11-3 to TRBJ2-2, with a possible D match to TRBD2 (5 bases). Germline V CDR1 and CDR2: SGHNT, YENEEA. Trimming took off 1 base at V and 5 bases at J, with 5 bases between the two ends. This CDR3 has 13 residues. Written as DNA, the CDR3 is TGTGCCAGCAGCTTAGCGGGGACCGGGGAGCTGTTTTTT. It specifies CASSLAGTGELFF.

The genes are TRBV7-6 and TRBJ1-1; D uncertain. CDR1 and CDR2 (germline): SGHVS, FNYEAQ. Trimming took 2 bases from V and 2 from J, leaving 21 bases between them. The CDR3 covers 18 residues. The CDR3 region is CASSLLSPGIPPNTEAFF. The CDR3 nucleotides are TGTGCCAGCAGCTTACTCTCCCCCGGGATTCCCCCCAACACTGAAGCTTTCTTT.

V and J are TRBV5-6 and TRBJ1-2; D is possibly TRBD1 (5 bases). The V end was cut by 3 bases, the J end by 8 bases, with 23 bases between. The CDR3 length is 16 residues. Germline V lookup: CDR1 SGHDT, CDR2 YYEEEE. The CDR3 sequence is CASSWGPLRGEDGYTF. CDR3 nucleotides: TGTGCCAGCAGCTGGGGACCGTTGAGGGGAGAGGACGGCTACACCTTC.